Listed below are T cell receptor beta chains from one sample, sequenced in a study of CD8 T cells in Susac syndrome. TCRdb reanalysed the immunoSEQ multiplex PCR reads using MiXCR and keeps one entry per CDR3 protein. The repertoire holds about 430,000 distinct CDR3 sequences, roughly 85% seen once, with 0.12% in the top ten. Sequenced input: CD8+ T cells from PBMCs. These receptors originate from a human donor with multiple sclerosis. Both conserved end residues are part of each CDR3. A D gene is named only where the DNA matches it firmly. Clone size, where shown, is once, few, many, or a class for clones that have expanded.

CDR3 protein	CDR3 DNA	D gene	V gene	J gene	clone size
CASSDTSDPTDTQYF	TGTGCCAGCAGCGATACTAGCGACCCCACAGATACGCAGTATTTT	TRBD2	TRBV3-1	TRBJ2-3	NA
CASSFGKAYNEQFF	TGTGCCAGCAGTTTCGGGAAGGCCTACAATGAGCAGTTCTTC	NA	TRBV27	TRBJ2-1	NA
CASSSVEDATNEKLFF	TGCGCCAGCAGCTCGGTGGAGGATGCAACTAATGAAAAACTGTTTTTT	NA	TRBV5-1	TRBJ1-4	NA
CASSPAGGRDYNEQFF	TGTGCCAGCAGCCCAGCTGGGGGGAGGGACTACAATGAGCAGTTCTTC	TRBD2	TRBV28	TRBJ2-1	NA
CASSYSRAYEQYF	TGTGCCAGCAGTTACAGCCGAGCCTACGAGCAGTACTTC	NA	TRBV6-2/TRBV6-3	TRBJ2-7	NA
CASSPDRAQYF	TGTGCCAGCAGCCCCGACAGGGCTCAGTACTTC	TRBD1	TRBV28	TRBJ2-7	NA
CSVVTLNTEAFF	TGCAGCGTTGTAACCCTGAACACTGAAGCTTTCTTT	NA	TRBV29-1	TRBJ1-1	NA
CASSSQDSNEQFF	TGTGCCAGCAGTTCCCAGGACTCCAATGAGCAGTTCTTC	NA	TRBV27	TRBJ2-1	NA
CASSLEGALGGYTF	TGCGCCAGCAGCTTGGAGGGCGCGCTAGGAGGCTACACCTTC	NA	TRBV5-1	TRBJ1-2	NA
CASSDSGTEAYEQYF	TGCGCCAGCAGCGACTCCGGGACAGAGGCCTACGAGCAGTACTTC	TRBD1	TRBV5-1	TRBJ2-7	NA
CASSEGSSYNEQFF	TGTGCCAGCAGTGAGGGGTCCTCCTACAATGAGCAGTTCTTC	NA	TRBV27	TRBJ2-1	few
CASSLVWTPNTEAFF	TGCGCCAGCAGCTTGGTGTGGACACCGAACACTGAAGCTTTCTTT	NA	TRBV5-1	TRBJ1-1	NA
CASSPVRAGGFDEQYF	TGCGCCAGCAGTCCCGTAAGAGCAGGAGGCTTCGACGAGCAGTACTTC	NA	TRBV5-1	TRBJ2-7	NA
CASSPWDRGLYEQYF	TGTGCCAGCAGCCCTTGGGACAGGGGGCTTTACGAGCAGTACTTC	NA	TRBV21-1	TRBJ2-7	once
CASSMVLYEQYF	TGTGCCAGCAGCATGGTTCTCTACGAGCAGTACTTC	NA	TRBV14	TRBJ2-7	NA
CASSPDNRDPNTGELFF	TGCGCCAGCAGCCCGGACAACAGGGACCCGAACACCGGGGAGCTGTTTTTT	NA	TRBV4-1	TRBJ2-2	NA
CASSLPLRETQYF	TGTGCCAGCAGCCTGCCCCTCAGGGAGACCCAGTACTTC	NA	TRBV7-9	TRBJ2-5	NA
CASSYFRDYEQFF	TGTGCCAGCAGCTATTTCCGGGACTATGAGCAGTTCTTC	NA	TRBV7-2	TRBJ2-1	NA
CASSLDPLGTYEQYF	TGTGCCAGCAGCTTAGATCCACTAGGGACCTACGAGCAGTACTTC	NA	TRBV11-2	TRBJ2-7	once
CASSVAPGAYNEQFF	TGTGCCAGCAGCGTAGCACCGGGAGCCTACAATGAGCAGTTCTTC	NA	TRBV9	TRBJ2-1	NA
CASSLVGTGFADTQYF	TGCGCCAGCAGCTTGGTGGGGACAGGGTTTGCAGATACGCAGTATTTT	TRBD1	TRBV5-1	TRBJ2-3	NA
CSAKPPGLAGGGTDTQYF	TGCAGTGCCAAACCTCCGGGACTAGCGGGAGGAGGCACAGATACGCAGTATTTT	TRBD2	TRBV20-1	TRBJ2-3	NA
CASSIYDFNQPQHF	TGTGCCAGTAGTATATACGATTTCAATCAGCCCCAGCATTTT	NA	TRBV19	TRBJ1-5	few
CASSSAGPAYEQYF	TGTGCCAGCAGTTCAGCGGGTCCGGCCTACGAGCAGTACTTC	NA	TRBV12-3/TRBV12-4	TRBJ2-7	NA
CASSLIRAEFTDTQYF	TGTGCCAGCAGCTTGATCAGGGCGGAATTCACAGATACGCAGTATTTT	NA	TRBV11-2	TRBJ2-3	NA
CASSPLSGGEDTQYF	TGCGCCAGCAGCCCCCTATCGGGAGGAGAAGATACGCAGTATTTT	TRBD2	TRBV4-1	TRBJ2-3	NA
CASAPGGSYNEQFF	TGTGCCAGCGCTCCGGGGGGCTCCTACAATGAGCAGTTCTTC	TRBD2	TRBV27	TRBJ2-1	NA